The rows below give T cell receptor beta chains drawn from one sample of a study of T cells in Graves' hyperthyroidism and ophthalmopathy. A single record per CDR3 protein comes from TCRdb applying MiXCR to the multiplex PCR reads. Here the sample spans fewer than 400,000 distinct CDR3 sequences, around 16% being singletons. The material sequenced was blood. The receptors originated from a young woman with Graves' hyperthyroidism that later progressed to Graves' ophthalmopathy. Each CDR3 is given with its conserved first and last residue. D genes are given only for firm matches. The listing skips clone size in some rows; elsewhere it reads once, few, many or a size class.

V	J	D	size	CDR3	DNA
TRBV28	TRBJ2-1	NA	NA	CASSDTQQFF	TGTGCCAGCAGTGACACGCAGCAGTTCTTC
TRBV10-3	TRBJ1-5	TRBD1	NA	CAISDHGTGASNQPQHF	TGTGCCATCAGTGACCACGGGACAGGGGCAAGCAATCAGCCCCAGCATTTT
TRBV12-3/TRBV12-4	TRBJ2-7	NA	few	CASSFGQQVTYEQYF	TGTGCCAGCAGTTTTGGCCAGCAGGTGACCTACGAGCAGTACTTC
TRBV2	TRBJ1-5	NA	few	CASRIYGDQPQHF	TGTGCCAGCAGAATATACGGTGATCAGCCCCAGCATTTT
TRBV28	TRBJ2-7	TRBD1	many	CASSWDSDYEQYF	TGTGCCAGCAGTTGGGACAGCGACTACGAGCAGTACTTC
TRBV5-1	TRBJ1-5	NA	many	CASSPGTENQPQHF	TGCGCCAGCAGCCCGGGGACGGAGAATCAGCCCCAGCATTTT
TRBV7-8	TRBJ2-2	NA	many	CASSLGGHAGELFF	TGTGCCAGCAGCTTAGGAGGGCACGCCGGGGAGCTGTTTTTT
TRBV18	TRBJ2-1	NA	many	CASSYQWDNEQFF	TGTGCCAGCTCCTACCAGTGGGACAATGAGCAGTTCTTC
TRBV4-1	TRBJ2-7	TRBD1	NA	CASSQGDGTGGREQYF	TGCGCCAGCAGCCAAGGGGATGGGACAGGGGGTCGGGAGCAGTACTTC
TRBV3-1	TRBJ1-1	TRBD1	many	CASSQRDRANTEAFF	TGTGCCAGCAGCCAACGTGACAGGGCGAACACTGAAGCTTTCTTT
TRBV6-1	TRBJ2-1	TRBD1	NA	CASSVDRDRAHNEQSF	TGTGCCAGCAGTGTCGACCGGGACAGGGCCCACAATGAGCAGTCCTTC
TRBV2	TRBJ2-7	NA	NA	CASSPSAEGEQYF	TGTGCCAGCAGTCCTAGCGCGGAGGGGGAGCAGTACTTC
TRBV20-1	TRBJ2-7	NA	many	CSALRLVFNEQYF	TGCAGTGCCCTACGACTAGTTTTTAACGAGCAGTACTTC
TRBV6-1	TRBJ2-5	NA	few	CASGPDSRQYF	TGTGCCAGCGGACCCGACAGCCGCCAGTACTTC
TRBV29-1	TRBJ2-3	NA	many	CSGAPNLDPDTQYF	TGCAGCGGGGCCCCCAACCTGGACCCAGATACGCAGTATTTT
TRBV6-1	TRBJ2-3	TRBD2	many	CASKQAGGDTQYF	TGTGCCAGCAAACAAGCGGGAGGAGATACGCAGTATTTT
TRBV30	TRBJ1-2	TRBD1	many	CACLVYGTASSSNYGYTF	TGTGCCTGTCTTGTATATGGGACAGCGTCTTCTTCTAACTATGGCTACACCTTC
TRBV6-4	TRBJ2-4	TRBD2	NA	CASSAGLALAKNIQYF	TGTGCCAGCAGTGCCGGACTAGCGCTAGCCAAAAACATTCAGTACTTC
TRBV12-3/TRBV12-4	TRBJ1-5	TRBD1	many	CAISTGGNQPQHF	TGTGCCATCTCAACAGGGGGCAATCAGCCCCAGCATTTT
TRBV11-1	TRBJ2-3	NA	many	CASSFRIFTDTQYF	TGTGCCAGCAGCTTTAGGATTTTCACAGATACGCAGTATTTT
TRBV19	TRBJ1-5	TRBD1	NA	CASSNRGRDQPQHF	TGTGCCAGTAGTAACAGGGGGCGCGATCAGCCCCAGCATTTT
TRBV6-1	TRBJ2-7	NA	many	CASRWTEDATEQYF	TGTGCCAGCAGATGGACGGAGGATGCAACCGAGCAGTACTTC
TRBV20-1	TRBJ2-1	NA	many	CSARDPSGNEQFF	TGCAGTGCTAGAGACCCGTCGGGCAATGAGCAGTTCTTC
TRBV7-8	TRBJ1-1	NA	many	CASSPHGGNTEAFF	TGTGCCAGCAGCCCCCACGGGGGTAACACTGAAGCTTTCTTT
TRBV27	TRBJ2-7	NA	many	CASSSSLRDRNYEQYF	TGTGCCAGCAGTTCTTCACTCCGGGACCGAAACTACGAGCAGTACTTC
TRBV5-5	TRBJ2-7	NA	many	CASSFGDEQYF	TGTGCCAGCAGTTTCGGCGACGAGCAGTACTTC
TRBV6-8	TRBJ2-1	NA	NA	CAAGPVRRDVSEQFF	TGTGCCGCGGGCCCAGTAAGGCGGGACGTTAGTGAGCAGTTCTTC
TRBV6-2/TRBV6-3	TRBJ1-1	NA	NA	CASRENTEAFF	TGTGCCAGCAGGGAAAACACTGAAGCTTTCTTT
TRBV6-1	TRBJ2-7	NA	few	CASSEGPTDYEQYF	TGTGCCAGCAGTGAAGGACCCACAGACTACGAGCAGTACTTC
TRBV5-4	TRBJ2-1	NA	NA	CASSSMGDHEQFF	TGTGCCAGCAGCTCGATGGGGGATCACGAGCAGTTCTTC
TRBV18	TRBJ2-4	NA	many	CASSPRPTANIQYF	TGTGCCAGCTCACCGCGGCCCACGGCAAACATTCAGTACTTC
TRBV29-1	TRBJ2-7	NA	many	CSVGVSIYEQYF	TGCAGCGTTGGGGTCTCAATTTACGAGCAGTACTTC
TRBV25-1	TRBJ1-5	TRBD1	few	CASSGQGVKGQPQHF	TGTGCCAGCTCAGGACAGGGTGTTAAGGGTCAGCCCCAGCATTTT
TRBV7-9	TRBJ2-2	NA	NA	CASSITRANTGELFF	TGTGCCAGCAGCATCACTAGGGCGAACACCGGGGAGCTGTTTTTT
TRBV12-3/TRBV12-4	TRBJ1-5	TRBD1	NA	CASTDRDGAQPQHF	TGTGCCAGCACCGACAGGGATGGTGCTCAGCCCCAGCATTTT
TRBV6-1	TRBJ1-2	TRBD1	few	CASSPDRGIYGYTF	TGTGCCAGCAGTCCCGACAGGGGGATCTATGGCTACACCTTC
TRBV30	TRBJ2-3	TRBD2	many	CAWSMGLAGPDTQYF	TGTGCCTGGAGTATGGGACTAGCGGGCCCAGATACGCAGTATTTT
TRBV20-1	TRBJ1-1	TRBD1	NA	CSAKEFGQVDFIAEAFF	TGCAGTGCTAAGGAATTTGGACAGGTGGACTTCATCGCTGAAGCTTTCTTT
TRBV20-1	TRBJ2-1	TRBD1	many	CSATWDRGNEQFF	TGCAGTGCTACCTGGGACAGGGGTAATGAGCAGTTCTTC
TRBV5-1	TRBJ2-3	NA	many	CASSPGRTPSTDTQYF	TGCGCCAGCAGCCCCGGACGGACCCCTAGCACAGATACGCAGTATTTT
TRBV4-2	TRBJ2-1	NA	few	CASSQDLGEQFF	TGTGCCAGCAGCCAAGATCTAGGTGAGCAGTTCTTC
TRBV20-1	TRBJ1-1	NA	many	CSATRDRDRSKNTEAFF	TGCAGTGCTACGCGGGATAGGGACCGCTCCAAGAACACTGAAGCTTTCTTT
TRBV28	TRBJ2-3	TRBD2	many	CASSLPAGLNTDTQYF	TGTGCCAGCAGTTTACCAGCGGGACTGAACACAGATACGCAGTATTTT
TRBV2	TRBJ1-5	TRBD1	many	CASRRDSAGEPQHF	TGTGCCAGCAGGAGGGACAGTGCTGGGGAGCCCCAGCATTTT
TRBV10-3	TRBJ2-7	NA	NA	CAITPDHTGNPYEQYF	TGTGCCATCACCCCAGATCATACAGGTAACCCCTACGAGCAGTACTTC
TRBV6-5	TRBJ2-7	NA	NA	CGSSYLRGPYEQYF	TGTGGCAGCAGTTACCTTCGGGGACCCTACGAGCAGTACTTC
TRBV6-1	TRBJ2-1	TRBD2	NA	CASTPGSGGPYGEQFF	TGTGCCAGCACCCCGGGTAGCGGGGGGCCTTACGGGGAGCAGTTCTTC
TRBV9	TRBJ1-2	NA	many	CASSVAGDETYGYTF	TGTGCCAGCAGCGTAGCAGGGGACGAAACCTATGGCTACACCTTC
TRBV2	TRBJ1-1	NA	many	CASNFFAAFF	TGTGCCAGCAACTTTTTCGCGGCTTTCTTT